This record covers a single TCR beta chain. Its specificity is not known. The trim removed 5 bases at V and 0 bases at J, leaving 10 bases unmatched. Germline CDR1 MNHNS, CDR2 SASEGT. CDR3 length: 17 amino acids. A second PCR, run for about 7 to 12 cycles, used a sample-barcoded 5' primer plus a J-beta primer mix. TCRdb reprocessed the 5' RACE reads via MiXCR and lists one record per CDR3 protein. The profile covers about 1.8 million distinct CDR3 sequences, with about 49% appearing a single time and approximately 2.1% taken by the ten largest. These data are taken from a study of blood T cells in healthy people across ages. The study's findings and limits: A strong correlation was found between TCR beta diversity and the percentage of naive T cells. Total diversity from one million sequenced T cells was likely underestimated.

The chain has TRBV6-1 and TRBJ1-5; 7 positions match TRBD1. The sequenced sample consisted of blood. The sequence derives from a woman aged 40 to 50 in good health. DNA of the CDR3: TGTGCCAGCAGTCTAACCGGGACAGCGTATAGCAATCAGCCCCAGCATTTT. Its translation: CASSLTGTAYSNQPQHF.